These 4 T cell receptor beta chains were all obtained from the same sample, sequenced in a study of blood T cell repertoires in COVID-19. TCRdb keeps only in-frame clones here, not all; method: immunoSEQ multiplex PCR. The table has fewer than 150,000 clones, roughly four fifths seen once. Sequencing was done on a sample of PBMCs or T cells enriched from blood (not recorded which). The receptors stem from a woman aged 18-29 years who had been exposed to COVID-19.

The chain is built from TRBV27 and TRBJ2-6; D perhaps matches TRBD2 (5 bases). The V end was cut by 0 bases, the J end by 2 bases, with 5 bases between. Germline values: CDR1 MNHEY, CDR2 SMNVEV (reference sequence). The CDR3 extends over 15 amino acids. The CDR3 loop reads CASSLSGAGANVLTF. The DNA for the CDR3 is TGTGCCAGCAGTTTATCCGGGGCTGGGGCCAACGTCCTGACTTTC.

In this sample, this clone turned up a few times. V gene TRBV7-2 combines with J gene TRBJ2-7; unclear D gene. V lost 5 bases, J lost 3 bases, and 17 bases lay in between. Looked up from germline, CDR1 is SGHTA and CDR2 is FQGNSA. This CDR3 has 15 amino acids. CDR3 DNA sequence: TGTGCCAGCAGCCTCCAGGCAGGCTTTCACTACGAGCAGTACTTC. Translated: CASSLQAGFHYEQYF.

The J gene is TRBJ2-1, the V gene TRBV6-5, with D possibly matching TRBD1 (6 bases). CDR3 length equals 14 residues. Per the germline V gene, CDR1 is MNHEY and CDR2 is SVGAGI. V was cut by 0 bases and J by 12 bases, with 15 bases left in between. In DNA, the CDR3 is TGTGCCAGCAGTTACTCCGGACTGTCCAGGGGGCAGTTCTTC. Translating gives CASSYSGLSRGQFF.

The chain is built from TRBV18 and TRBJ2-1; 7 nucleotides line up with TRBD2. The V segment lost 2 bases and the J segment 2 bases; nucleotides outside the gene matches: 3. The germline gives CDR1 KGHSH, CDR2 LQKENI. The CDR3 contains 15 residues. The CDR3, as DNA: TGTGCCAGCTCACCAACAGCGGGAACCTACAATGAGCAGTTCTTC. Protein: CASSPTAGTYNEQFF.